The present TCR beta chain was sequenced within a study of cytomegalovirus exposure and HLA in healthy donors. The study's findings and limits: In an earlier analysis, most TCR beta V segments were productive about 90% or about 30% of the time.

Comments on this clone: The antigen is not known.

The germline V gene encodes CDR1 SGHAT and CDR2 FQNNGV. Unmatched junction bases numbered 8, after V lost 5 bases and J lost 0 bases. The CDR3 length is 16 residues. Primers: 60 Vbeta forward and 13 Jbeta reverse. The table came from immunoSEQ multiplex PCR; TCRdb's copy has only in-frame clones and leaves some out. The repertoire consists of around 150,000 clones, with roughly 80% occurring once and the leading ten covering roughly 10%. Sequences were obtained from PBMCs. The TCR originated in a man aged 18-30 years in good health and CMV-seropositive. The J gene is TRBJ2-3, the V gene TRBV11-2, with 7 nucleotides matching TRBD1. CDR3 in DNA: TGTGCCAGCAGCCCCGGATGGGGACAGAGCACAGATACGCAGTATTTT. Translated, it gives CASSPGWGQSTDTQYF.